This is a list of T cell receptor beta chains from one sample in a study of post-analysis software for immune sequencing data. TCRdb used MiXCR to reprocess the PCR reads, holding one entry per CDR3 protein. The table lists some 690,000 distinct CDR3 sequences, more than 50% of them singletons. The sample consisted of blood. All receptors come from a girl under 10 years old with multiple sclerosis. Each CDR3 is given with its conserved first and last residue. D genes are given only for firm matches. Only part of the rows carry a size: once, few, many, or a class if the clone is expanded.

V: TRBV12-3/TRBV12-4
J: TRBJ2-4
D: TRBD1
length: 16
size: -
CDR3: CASRPRTGLAKNIQYF
DNA: TGTGCCAGCAGGCCTCGGACAGGGCTGGCCAAAAACATTCAGTACTTC

V: TRBV7-8
J: TRBJ2-5
D: -
length: 15
size: -
CDR3: CASSLIGGGQETQYF
DNA: TGTGCCAGCAGCTTAATAGGGGGGGGGCAAGAGACCCAGTACTTC

V: TRBV7-3
J: TRBJ2-1
D: TRBD2
length: 16
size: -
CDR3: CASSSTSGSSYNEQFF
DNA: TGTGCCAGCAGCTCGACTAGCGGGAGCTCCTACAATGAGCAGTTCTTC

V: TRBV5-1
J: TRBJ2-5
D: -
length: 13
size: -
CDR3: CASKQDIKETQYF
DNA: TGCGCTTCCAAGCAGGATATCAAAGAGACCCAGTACTTC

V: TRBV12-3/TRBV12-4
J: TRBJ2-3
D: TRBD1
length: 14
size: -
CDR3: CASTPRGLTDTQYF
DNA: TGTGCCAGCACCCCCAGGGGGTTAACAGATACGCAGTATTTT

V: TRBV7-2
J: TRBJ2-1
D: TRBD1
length: 14
size: -
CDR3: CASSWGQGVNEQFF
DNA: TGTGCCAGCAGCTGGGGACAGGGGGTCAATGAGCAGTTCTTC

V: TRBV20-1
J: TRBJ2-1
D: -
length: 12
size: few
CDR3: CSARSARNEQFF
DNA: TGCAGTGCTAGGTCTGCCCGCAATGAGCAGTTCTTC

V: TRBV6-2/TRBV6-3
J: TRBJ2-7
D: -
length: 13
size: -
CDR3: CASSYRDGYEQYF
DNA: TGTGCCAGCAGTTACCGTGACGGCTACGAGCAGTACTTC

V: TRBV2
J: TRBJ2-1
D: TRBD2
length: 16
size: -
CDR3: CASSKGREIRVSSRFF
DNA: TGTGCCAGCAGTAAGGGGCGGGAGATCCGTGTGTCTAGTCGGTTCTTC

V: TRBV20-1
J: TRBJ2-2
D: -
length: 13
size: -
CDR3: CSARRADTGELFF
DNA: TGCAGTGCTCGGCGAGCGGATACCGGGGAGCTGTTTTTT

V: TRBV6-5
J: TRBJ2-3
D: -
length: 16
size: -
CDR3: CASSDGGDWGTDTQYF
DNA: TGTGCCAGCAGCGACGGAGGGGATTGGGGTACAGATACGCAGTATTTT

V: TRBV11-2
J: TRBJ1-2
D: -
length: 13
size: few
CDR3: CASSLAMGDGYTF
DNA: TGTGCCAGCAGCTTAGCTATGGGGGATGGCTACACCTTC

V: TRBV12-3/TRBV12-4
J: TRBJ2-4
D: TRBD2
length: 16
size: -
CDR3: CASSFLAGATKNIQYF
DNA: TGTGCCAGCAGTTTCCTAGCGGGGGCAACCAAAAACATTCAGTACTTC

V: TRBV5-5
J: TRBJ2-7
D: -
length: 13
size: -
CDR3: CASHPAGPYEQYF
DNA: TGTGCCAGCCATCCGGCGGGACCCTACGAGCAGTACTTC

V: TRBV25-1
J: TRBJ1-1
D: -
length: 15
size: once
CDR3: CASSAADGRITEAFF
DNA: TGTGCCAGCAGTGCCGCTGATGGTAGGATCACTGAAGCTTTCTTT

V: TRBV5-1
J: TRBJ1-1
D: -
length: 15
size: -
CDR3: CASSPFRDEYTEAFF
DNA: TGCGCCAGCAGCCCCTTCCGGGATGAGTACACTGAAGCTTTCTTT

V: TRBV29-1
J: TRBJ1-5
D: -
length: 12
size: -
CDR3: CSVSQGNQPQHF
DNA: TGCAGCGTTTCTCAAGGCAATCAGCCCCAGCATTTT

V: TRBV7-2
J: TRBJ2-2
D: -
length: 14
size: few
CDR3: CASSRPGITGELFF
DNA: TGTGCCAGCAGCCGCCCAGGGATCACCGGGGAGCTGTTTTTT

V: TRBV10-3
J: TRBJ2-1
D: TRBD1
length: 13
size: -
CDR3: CAIRTDRDNEQFF
DNA: TGTGCCATCAGGACGGACAGGGACAATGAGCAGTTCTTC

V: TRBV12-3/TRBV12-4
J: TRBJ1-2
D: -
length: 12
size: -
CDR3: CASGTGHRGYTF
DNA: TGTGCCAGCGGGACGGGGCACCGTGGCTACACCTTC

V: TRBV28
J: TRBJ1-2
D: -
length: 16
size: -
CDR3: CASSLFPKGYPYGYTF
DNA: TGTGCCAGCAGCCTCTTTCCCAAGGGTTATCCTTATGGCTACACCTTC

V: TRBV6-5
J: TRBJ1-1
D: -
length: 14
size: -
CDR3: CASSYSIQATGAFF
DNA: TGTGCCAGCAGTTACAGTATTCAGGCCACTGGAGCTTTCTTT

V: TRBV11-2
J: TRBJ1-1
D: TRBD1
length: 15
size: few
CDR3: CASSFNTGQGTEAFF
DNA: TGTGCCAGCAGCTTCAACACTGGACAGGGCACTGAAGCTTTCTTT

V: TRBV4-2
J: TRBJ2-1
D: -
length: 15
size: -
CDR3: CASSQGRGARDEQFF
DNA: TGTGCCAGCAGCCAAGGACGGGGGGCCCGCGATGAGCAGTTCTTC

V: TRBV12-3/TRBV12-4
J: TRBJ2-7
D: TRBD1
length: 14
size: -
CDR3: CASSRTGAAYEQYF
DNA: TGTGCCAGCAGTAGGACAGGGGCGGCCTACGAGCAGTACTTC

V: TRBV3-1
J: TRBJ2-1
D: -
length: 13
size: -
CDR3: CASSRLNVDEQFF
DNA: TGTGCCAGCAGCCGTTTAAATGTCGATGAGCAGTTCTTC